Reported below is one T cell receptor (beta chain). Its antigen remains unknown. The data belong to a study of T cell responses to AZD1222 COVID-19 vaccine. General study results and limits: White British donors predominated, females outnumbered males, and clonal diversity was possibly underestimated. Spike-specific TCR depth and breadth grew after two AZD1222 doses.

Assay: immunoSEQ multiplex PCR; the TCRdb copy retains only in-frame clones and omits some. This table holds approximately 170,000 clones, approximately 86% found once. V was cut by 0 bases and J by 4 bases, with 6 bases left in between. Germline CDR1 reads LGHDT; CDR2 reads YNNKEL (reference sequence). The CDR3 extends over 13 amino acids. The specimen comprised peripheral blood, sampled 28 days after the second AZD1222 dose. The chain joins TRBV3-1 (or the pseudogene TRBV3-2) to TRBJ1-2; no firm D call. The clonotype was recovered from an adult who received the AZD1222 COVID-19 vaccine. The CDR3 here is CASSQDPRYGYTF. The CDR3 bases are TGTGCCAGCAGCCAAGATCCCCGCTATGGCTACACCTTC.